The entry below describes one T cell receptor beta chain. Its antigen is not identified. This specimen comes from a study of cytomegalovirus exposure and HLA in healthy donors. Study-level points and caveats: Common viral pathogens (according to a later analysis) appeared linked to several of the most significant clusters.

It was with 60 Vbeta and 13 Jbeta primers that the PCR ran. Using immunoSEQ multiplex PCR, the repertoire was profiled, and TCRdb retains in-frame clones only, with some absent. Of 200,000 to 250,000 clones listed, more than 65% are singletons. Trimming removed 0 bases at V and 1 base at J, with 9 bases between. The V gene's germline CDR1 is PRHDT and CDR2 FYEKMQ (reference sequence). The CDR3 has 15 amino acids. J is TRBJ1-1 and V is TRBV13; a possible D gene is TRBD1 (5 bases). The receptor was derived from a man aged 50 to 60 in good health and CMV-seronegative. The sample consisted of PBMCs. The CDR3 region is CASSLGRAENTEAFF. The CDR3 DNA is TGTGCCAGCAGCTTAGGCAGGGCGGAGAACACTGAAGCTTTCTTT.